Following are 27 T cell receptor beta chains from one sample sequenced in a study of T cell repertoires in cytomegalovirus infection. Their target antigens are unknown. TCRdb used MiXCR to reprocess the reads, holding one entry per CDR3 protein. The repertoire consists of fewer than 1,000,000 distinct CDR3 sequences, with approximately 30% occurring once and the leading ten covering 13%. The sequencing used cultured CD8+ T cells from PBMCs, collected from culture after CMV antigen stimulation. The origin of the receptors is a human donor in good health (CMV status not recorded). Some clones in this sample may be carry-over from other donors' samples.

This clonotype was recorded many times. The J gene is TRBJ2-1, the V gene TRBV6-5; perhaps TRBD1 as D (5 bases). Germline V lookup: CDR1 MNHEY, CDR2 SVGAGI. The CDR3 is 16 amino acids. The V end lost 0 bases, the J end lost 0 bases, and 9 bases lay between the germline ends. CDR3 protein: CASSYSQQGSYNEQFF. The CDR3 region has the DNA TGTGCCAGCAGTTACTCCCAGCAGGGCTCCTACAATGAGCAGTTCTTC.

The chain recombines TRBV5-6 with TRBJ2-3; D might be TRBD1 (6 bases). Germline V lookup: CDR1 SGHDT, CDR2 YYEEEE. This CDR3 has 16 amino acids. Trimming shortened V by 2 bases and J by 1 base, and 14 bases separated the two germline ends. CDR3 sequence (DNA): TGTGCCAGCAGCTTACGTTGGGGGCTCGGCACAGATACGCAGTATTTT. Translation gives CASSLRWGLGTDTQYF.

This clonotype was observed a few times. The chain employs TRBV7-9 and TRBJ2-7; D not certain. Germline V gene sequence: CDR1 SEHNR, CDR2 FQNEAQ (reference sequence). CDR3 length equals 12 residues. The germline V and J ends were trimmed by 1 base and 7 bases, with 8 bases remaining between them. CDR3 residues: CASSLGNWEQYF. DNA for the CDR3: TGTGCCAGCAGCTTAGGAAACTGGGAGCAGTACTTC.

This clonotype was seen a few times. The rearrangement joins TRBV6-8 to TRBJ1-5; D might be TRBD1 (5 bases). Trimming took 2 bases from V and 5 from J, leaving 25 bases between them. This CDR3 has 19 residues. CDR1 and CDR2 from the germline V gene are MNHGY and SAAAGT. CDR3 bases: TGTGCCAGCAGTTACGGAACATATTCGTGGACACCCACCGATCAGCCCCAGCATTTT. Translation gives CASSYGTYSWTPTDQPQHF.

The V gene is TRBV14, the J gene TRBJ2-1, with 7 bases that match TRBD1. With V trimmed by 6 bases and J by 4 bases, 21 bases remained unmatched. The CDR3 loop spans 19 amino acids. Germline CDR1 is SGHDN and CDR2 is FVKESK. CDR3 loop: CASSPAKIYRDRFYNEQFF. The CDR3 DNA sequence: TGTGCCAGCAGTCCCGCTAAGATTTACAGGGACAGATTTTACAATGAGCAGTTCTTC.

In the case of this clonotype: A junction boundary mismatches the germline segment, possibly from a read error. The chain couples TRBV12-5 to TRBJ2-7, with TRBD1 as a possible D gene (10 bases). The CDR3 spans 16 residues. Germline CDR1 is LGHNT and CDR2 is FRNRAP. This chain's CDR3 is CACGFLAGQGLYEQYF. Here the CDR3 DNA reads TGTGCTTGTGGTTTCCTAGCGGGACAGGGGCTCTACGAGCAGTACTTC.

This clonotype was seen only a few times. This rearrangement joins TRBV7-2 to TRBJ2-2, with TRBD2 identical over 11 bases. V lost 6 bases and J lost 1; bases outside the gene matches: 4. The germline V gene has CDR1 SGHTA and CDR2 FQGNSA. The CDR3 is 16 amino acids. DNA of the CDR3: TGTGCCAGCAGGCTACTAGCGGGGGAGAACACCGGGGAGCTGTTTTTT. This translates into CASRLLAGENTGELFF.

The chain employs TRBV9 and TRBJ1-1; D not resolved. Trimming took off 4 bases at V and 3 bases at J, with 10 bases between the two ends. Germline assignment: CDR1 SGDLS and CDR2 YYNGEE. The CDR3 has 13 residues. The CDR3 DNA reads as TGTGCCAGCAGCATGAACCGGGACACTGAAGCTTTCTTT. Its translation: CASSMNRDTEAFF.

This clonotype came up a few times. The gene calls are TRBV27 and TRBJ1-5; unclear D gene. From germline, CDR1 is MNHEY and CDR2 SMNVEV (reference sequence). The CDR3 runs 14 residues. The V and J ends lost 5 bases and 7 bases respectively, with 15 bases between them. CDR3 loop: CASSPRARGQPQHF. The CDR3 DNA reads TGTGCCAGCAGTCCCCGAGCCCGAGGCCAGCCCCAGCATTTT.

This clonotype was seen only a few times. J is TRBJ1-2 and V is TRBV12-3 or TRBV12-4; D ambiguous. V was cut by 3 bases and J by 6 bases, with 17 bases left in between. The CDR3 loop spans 15 amino acids. The CDR3 reads CASSFKRSLLDGYTF. The CDR3 bases are TGTGCCAGCAGTTTTAAGCGGTCTCTGCTGGATGGCTACACCTTC.

This clonotype was seen a handful of times. V usage is TRBV6-1 and J usage is TRBJ2-7; 8 bases agree with TRBD1. The CDR3 contains 17 residues. The ends lost 1 base at V and 1 base at J; junction bases unmatched: 9. The germline V gene encodes CDR1 MNHNS and CDR2 SASEGT. The CDR3 spells CASSEEKFGTGSYEQYF. The CDR3 nucleotides read TGTGCCAGCAGTGAAGAGAAGTTCGGGACAGGATCCTACGAGCAGTACTTC.

The rearrangement uses TRBV6-1 and TRBJ1-1; no firm D call. The germline CDR1 and CDR2 sequences are MNHNS and SASEGT. The CDR3 totals 13 residues. V lost 6 bases and J lost 5, with 13 bases in between. In DNA form, the CDR3 reads TGTGCCAGCAGAGGGCCCCGAGGGACTGAAGCTTTCTTT. Its translation is CASRGPRGTEAFF.

The chain uses TRBV7-9 and TRBJ2-1, with D maybe TRBD2 (5 bases). The CDR3 spans 15 residues. Germline V gene data show CDR1 as SEHNR and CDR2 as FQNEAQ (reference sequence). Trimming removed 1 base from V and 3 bases from J, with 10 bases in between. The CDR3 DNA sequence: TGTGCCAGCAGCTTAGGACGGGGTTACTACAATGAGCAGTTCTTC. Protein sequence: CASSLGRGYYNEQFF.

The V gene is TRBV7-8, the J gene TRBJ2-2, with D possibly matching TRBD2 (5 bases). V was trimmed by 4 bases and J by 0 bases, leaving 12 bases between them. This CDR3 spans 16 amino acids. The germline CDR1 and CDR2 sequences are SGHVS and FQNEAQ. CDR3 loop: CASSSYWGANTGELFF. Written as DNA, the CDR3 is TGTGCCAGCAGCTCTTATTGGGGAGCGAACACCGGGGAGCTGTTTTTT.

This clonotype was seen only a few times. The V gene is TRBV11-3, the J gene TRBJ2-2; TRBD1 matches at 10 bases. V was clipped by 5 bases and J by 0 bases; unmatched bases: 9. The CDR3 covers 18 residues. CDR1 and CDR2 from the germline V gene are SGHNT and YENEEA. The CDR3: CASSARPGTGANTGELFF. CDR3 bases: TGTGCCAGCAGCGCAAGACCCGGGACAGGGGCGAACACCGGGGAGCTGTTTTTT.

The V and J genes are TRBV7-2 and TRBJ2-1; 7 bases line up with TRBD2. The CDR3 has 14 residues. V lost 2 bases and J lost 8; bases outside the gene matches: 6. Germline V gene lookup returns CDR1 SGHTA and CDR2 FQGNSA. As DNA, the CDR3 is TGTGCCAGCAGCTTAAAGGTCCTAGCGGATGAGCAGTTCTTC. Its protein is CASSLKVLADEQFF.

The table lists this clonotype with a few counts. The chain is built from TRBV7-9 and TRBJ2-7; 10 bases match TRBD1. The CDR3 is 15 amino acids. The germline V gene has CDR1 SEHNR and CDR2 FQNEAQ (reference sequence). Germline trimming cut 3 bases from V and 3 bases from J; bases unmatched to any gene: 5. CDR3 sequence: CASSLGQGTYYEQYV. CDR3 in DNA: TGTGCCAGCAGCTTGGGACAGGGGACATACTACGAGCAGTACGTC.

The chain combines TRBV6-6 with TRBJ1-4, with 8 bases lining up with TRBD1. The CDR3 is 16 amino acids. Germline V gene sequence: CDR1 MNHNY, CDR2 SVGAGI (reference sequence). The V segment lost 2 bases and the J segment 6 bases; nucleotides outside the gene matches: 8. CDR3 coding DNA: TGTGCCAGCAGTTACAAACGGGACAGGACACATGAAAAACTGTTTTTT. Protein: CASSYKRDRTHEKLFF.

This clonotype was counted between two and nine times. The J gene is TRBJ2-3, the V gene TRBV9, with TRBD2 as a possible D gene (6 bases). The V end was cut by 0 bases, the J end by 1 base, with 9 bases between. The CDR3 totals 15 residues. Germline values: CDR1 SGDLS, CDR2 YYNGEE. This CDR3 reads CASSVGSGRTDTQYF. In DNA form, the CDR3 reads TGTGCCAGCAGCGTAGGAAGCGGGCGCACAGATACGCAGTATTTT.

The V gene is TRBV13, the J gene TRBJ2-5; 7 positions agree with TRBD2. Trimming at V came to 5 bases and at J to 7 bases, leaving 10 bases not matched to a gene. The CDR3 is 14 residues long. Per germline, CDR1 PRHDT and CDR2 FYEKMQ (reference sequence). DNA of the CDR3: TGTGCCAGCAGCCTCCGGGAGGAAGAGGCGACCCAGTACTTC. The encoded protein is CASSLREEEATQYF.

This clonotype was recorded a few times. The CDR3 sequence: CASSEVTGPTYGYTF. The CDR3, as DNA: TGCGCCAGCAGTGAAGTAACAGGCCCCACCTATGGCTACACCTTC. J is TRBJ1-2 and V is TRBV10-2, with a tentative D call TRBD1 (5 bases). From germline, CDR1 is WSHSY and CDR2 SAAADI. This CDR3 is built from 15 residues. V lost 3 bases, J lost 4 bases, and 15 bases lay in between.

The chain is built from TRBV9 and TRBJ2-6; the D is unclear. The V end lost 4 bases, the J end lost 0 bases, and 14 bases lay between the germline ends. CDR3 size: 17 residues. Germline V gene lookup returns CDR1 SGDLS and CDR2 YYNGEE. The CDR3 protein is CASSPSGASSGANVLTF. The CDR3 DNA reads TGTGCCAGCAGCCCGTCAGGCGCTTCCTCTGGGGCCAACGTCCTGACTTTC. The full variable domain, with the rest looked up from reference TRBV9 and TRBJ2-6, is DSGVTQTPKHLITATGQRVTLRCSPRSGDLSVYWYQQSLDQGLQFLIQYYNGEERAKGNILERFSAQQFPDLHSELNLSSLELGDSALYFCASSPSGASSGANVLTFGAGSRLTVL.

This clonotype was recorded many times. The V and J genes are TRBV7-2 and TRBJ2-1, with 10 bases that match TRBD2. Germline CDR1 SGHTA, CDR2 FQGNSA. The CDR3 spans 16 residues. Germline trimming cut 6 bases from V and 7 bases from J; bases unmatched to any gene: 12. The CDR3: CASSVGVAGGRNEQFF. The CDR3 nucleotides read TGTGCCAGCAGTGTAGGGGTAGCGGGGGGCCGGAATGAGCAGTTCTTC.

This clonotype was counted at least ten times. The gene calls are TRBV6-1 and TRBJ1-5; 7 bases fit TRBD1. The CDR3 length is 14 residues. The junction had 3 bases not matched to a gene; V was cut back by 6 bases and J by 1 base. Germline V gives CDR1 MNHNS, CDR2 SASEGT. DNA of the CDR3: TGTGCCAGCAGGACAGGGTACAGCAATCAGCCCCAGCATTTT. Residues: CASRTGYSNQPQHF.

This clonotype was seen repeatedly, ten times or more. This chain links TRBV7-8 with TRBJ2-1; 7 nucleotides align to TRBD2. Germline CDR1 SGHVS, CDR2 FQNEAQ. With 2 bases clipped from V and 4 bases from J, the junction kept 11 bases outside the gene matches. This CDR3 region has 17 residues. In nucleotides, the CDR3 is TGTGCCAGCAGCTTAAATTTAGCGGGTGGGTCGTACAATGAGCAGTTCTTC. Amino acid sequence: CASSLNLAGGSYNEQFF.

This clonotype has a count of ten or more. The genes are TRBV6-1 and TRBJ1-1; 9 bases fit TRBD1. J lost 7 bases, V lost 6 bases, and 12 bases had no gene match. The CDR3 is made up of 15 amino acids. Germline CDR1 reads MNHNS; CDR2 reads SASEGT. Written as DNA, the CDR3 is TGTGCCAGCAGCGATCCGGGACAGGGAGTGGATGAAGCTTTCTTT. Translation gives CASSDPGQGVDEAFF.

V is TRBV6-1 and J is TRBJ1-1; D unclear. The CDR3 length is 13 residues. The V end was cut by 6 bases, the J end by 0 bases, with 8 bases between. CDR1 and CDR2 from the germline V gene are MNHNS and SASEGT. CDR3 sequence: CASRSELNTEAFF. The CDR3 region has the DNA TGTGCCAGCAGGTCAGAACTGAACACTGAAGCTTTCTTT.